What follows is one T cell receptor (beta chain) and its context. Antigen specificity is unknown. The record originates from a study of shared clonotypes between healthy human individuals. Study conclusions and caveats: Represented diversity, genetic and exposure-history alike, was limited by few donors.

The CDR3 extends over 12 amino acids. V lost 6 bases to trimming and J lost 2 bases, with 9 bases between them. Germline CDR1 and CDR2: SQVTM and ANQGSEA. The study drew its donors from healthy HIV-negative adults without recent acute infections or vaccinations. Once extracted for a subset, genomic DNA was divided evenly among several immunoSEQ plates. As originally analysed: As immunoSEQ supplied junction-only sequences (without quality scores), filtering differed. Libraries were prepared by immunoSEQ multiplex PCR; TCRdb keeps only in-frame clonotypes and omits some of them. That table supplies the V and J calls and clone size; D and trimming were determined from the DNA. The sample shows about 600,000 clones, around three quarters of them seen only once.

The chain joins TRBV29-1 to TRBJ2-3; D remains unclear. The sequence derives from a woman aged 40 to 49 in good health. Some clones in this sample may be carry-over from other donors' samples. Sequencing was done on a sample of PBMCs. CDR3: CSVRQLTDTQYF. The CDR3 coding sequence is TGCAGCGTCAGACAACTCACAGATACGCAGTATTTT.